These 14 T cell receptor beta chains were sequenced from one sample in a study of T cells expressing NK-cell markers. From the 5' RACE reads, TCRdb lists one entry per CDR3 protein and no DNA. Found here are about 370,000 distinct CDR3 sequences; the top ten clones hold around 10%. The sequenced sample consisted of blood T cells: a sorted CD56 or NKG2C T cell subset, CD4+ or CD8+ T cells, or bulk PBMC T cells (not recorded which). The receptors were sampled from a woman aged 45-65 years in good health.

The chain employs TRBV7-9 and TRBJ1-1. Germline assignment: CDR1 SEHNR and CDR2 FQNEAQ (reference sequence). CDR3 length: 14 residues. CDR3 loop: CASSLFGLNTEAFF.

V and J are TRBV15 and TRBJ1-4. The V gene's germline CDR1 is LNHNV and CDR2 YYDKDF (reference sequence). The CDR3 has 15 residues. CDR3 residues: CATSRTGATNEKLFF. Complete variable domain (other parts from reference TRBV15 and TRBJ1-4): DAMVIQNPRYQVTQFGKPVTLSCSQTLNHNVMYWYQQKSSQAPKLLFHYYDKDFNNEADTPDNFQSRRPNTSFCFLDIRSPGLGDTAMYLCATSRTGATNEKLFFGSGTQLSVL.

The chain carries TRBV20-1 and TRBJ2-3; TCRdb calls TRBD1, which cannot be checked without DNA. CDR3 length equals 15 residues. The germline V gene encodes CDR1 DFQATT and CDR2 SNEGSKA (reference sequence). This CDR3 is CSATGGAGSTDTQYF.

The CDR3 loop reads CATSGLTGQSSYNEQFF. The chain employs TRBV24-1 and TRBJ2-1; without DNA, the TCRdb call of TRBD1 cannot be checked. The V gene's germline CDR1 is KGHDR and CDR2 SFDVKD. CDR3 length: 17 amino acids.

This chain links TRBV7-6 with TRBJ2-2. Germline V gene sequence: CDR1 SGHVS, CDR2 FNYEAQ. The CDR3 extends over 12 amino acids. CDR3 region: CASSLGRGELFF.

This chain links TRBV6-6 with TRBJ2-2. CDR3 length: 14 amino acids. The germline V gene encodes CDR1 MNHNY and CDR2 SVGAGI (reference sequence). The CDR3 is CASSYSTNTGELFF.

The chain carries TRBV20-1 and TRBJ2-4; TCRdb picks TRBD1, but there is no DNA to check that call. The CDR3 totals 15 residues. CDR1 is DFQATT and CDR2 is SNEGSKA in the germline V gene (reference sequence). The CDR3 loop is CSARSTTRGVNIQYF.

This chain connects TRBV19 to TRBJ2-1. This CDR3 region has 13 residues. Germline assignment: CDR1 LNHDA and CDR2 SQIVND (reference sequence). The CDR3 reads CASSIRLEDEQFF.

V gene TRBV20-1 combines with J gene TRBJ2-1; TCRdb gives TRBD2 as the D gene, but with no DNA this cannot be confirmed. CDR3 length: 14 residues. From germline, CDR1 is DFQATT and CDR2 SNEGSKA (reference sequence). CDR3 protein: CSASESGTSGAQFF.

The chain combines TRBV5-1 with TRBJ2-3; TCRdb's D gene call, TRBD2, goes unchecked for lack of DNA. The germline CDR1 and CDR2 sequences are SGHRS and YFSETQ. This CDR3 has 15 residues. CDR3 loop: CASSLAASSADTQYF.

The gene calls are TRBV19 and TRBJ2-5; TCRdb's D call of TRBD2 is untestable without DNA. The CDR3 consists of 12 residues. CDR1 is LNHDA, CDR2 SQIVND, per germline (reference sequence). CDR3: CASSKLEETQYF.

The chain joins TRBV30 to TRBJ2-7; TCRdb names TRBD1, which stays unverified in the absence of DNA. There are 14 residues in the CDR3. Germline CDR1 reads GTSNPN; CDR2 reads SVGIG (reference sequence). The CDR3 sequence is CAWSTGTGSYEQYF. The full variable domain, with the rest looked up from reference TRBV30 and TRBJ2-7, is SQTIHQWPATLVQPVGSPLSLECTVEGTSNPNLYWYRQAAGRGLQLLFYSVGIGQISSEVPQNLSASRPQDRQFILSSKKLLLSDSGFYLCAWSTGTGSYEQYFGPGTRLTVT.

This chain links TRBV6-1 with TRBJ1-6; the D gene TCRdb calls, TRBD1, cannot be checked with no DNA. CDR1 and CDR2 from the germline V gene are MNHNS and SASEGT. The CDR3 has 14 amino acids. The CDR3 loop reads CASSERGAGSPLHF.

This chain links TRBV20-1 with TRBJ2-5. CDR1 is DFQATT, CDR2 SNEGSKA, per germline (reference sequence). This CDR3 has 11 amino acids. This CDR3 is CSAPTVETQYF.